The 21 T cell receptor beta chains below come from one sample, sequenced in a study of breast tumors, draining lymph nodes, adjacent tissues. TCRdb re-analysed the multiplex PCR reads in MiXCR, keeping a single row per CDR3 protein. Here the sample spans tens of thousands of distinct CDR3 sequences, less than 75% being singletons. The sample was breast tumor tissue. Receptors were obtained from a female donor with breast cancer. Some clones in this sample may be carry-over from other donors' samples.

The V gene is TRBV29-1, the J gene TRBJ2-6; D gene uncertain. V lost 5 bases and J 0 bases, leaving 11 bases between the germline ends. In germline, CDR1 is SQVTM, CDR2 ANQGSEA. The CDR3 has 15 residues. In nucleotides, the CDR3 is TGCAGCGTTACCGGGCTGTGCTCTGGGGCCAACGTCCTGACTTTC. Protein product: CSVTGLCSGANVLTF.

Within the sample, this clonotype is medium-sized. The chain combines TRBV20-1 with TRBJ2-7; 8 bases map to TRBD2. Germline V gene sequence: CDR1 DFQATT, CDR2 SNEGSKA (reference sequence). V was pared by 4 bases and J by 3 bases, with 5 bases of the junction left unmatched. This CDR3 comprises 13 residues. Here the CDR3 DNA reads TGCAGTGCTATCCCCAGCGGGGGCTACGAGCAGTACTTC. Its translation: CSAIPSGGYEQYF.

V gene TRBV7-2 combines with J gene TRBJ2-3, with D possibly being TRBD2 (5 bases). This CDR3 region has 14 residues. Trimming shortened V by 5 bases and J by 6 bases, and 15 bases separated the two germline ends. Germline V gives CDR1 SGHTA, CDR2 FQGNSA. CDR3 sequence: CASSRGSGFDTQYF. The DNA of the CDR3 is TGTGCCAGCAGCCGCGGGTCCGGCTTCGATACGCAGTATTTT.

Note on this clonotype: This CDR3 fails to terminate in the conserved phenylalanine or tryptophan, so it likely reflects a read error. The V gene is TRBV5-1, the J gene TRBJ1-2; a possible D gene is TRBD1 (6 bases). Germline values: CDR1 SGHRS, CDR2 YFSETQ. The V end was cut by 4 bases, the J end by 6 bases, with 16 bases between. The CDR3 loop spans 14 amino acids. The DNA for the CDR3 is TGCGCCAGCAGCCCCCAGGGGTGGGAAGATGGCTACACCCTC. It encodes CASSPQGWEDGYTL.

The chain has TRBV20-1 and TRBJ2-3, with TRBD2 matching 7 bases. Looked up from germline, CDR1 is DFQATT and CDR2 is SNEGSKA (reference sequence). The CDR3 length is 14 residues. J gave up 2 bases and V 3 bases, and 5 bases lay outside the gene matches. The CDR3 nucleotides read TGCAGTGCTAGGTGGGAGGGGAACACAGATACGCAGTATTTT. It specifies CSARWEGNTDTQYF.

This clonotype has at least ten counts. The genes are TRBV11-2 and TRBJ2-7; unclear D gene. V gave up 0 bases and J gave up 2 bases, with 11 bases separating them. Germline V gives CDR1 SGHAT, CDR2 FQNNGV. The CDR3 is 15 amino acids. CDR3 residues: CASSLDLGKTYEQYF. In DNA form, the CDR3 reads TGTGCCAGCAGCTTAGATCTAGGCAAAACCTACGAGCAGTACTTC.

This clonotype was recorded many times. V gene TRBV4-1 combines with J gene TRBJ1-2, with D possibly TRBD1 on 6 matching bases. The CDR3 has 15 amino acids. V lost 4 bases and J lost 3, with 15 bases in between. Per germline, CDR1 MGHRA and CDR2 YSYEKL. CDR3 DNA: TGCGCCAGCAGCCCCAGGAAGGCAGGGGACTATGGCTACACCTTC. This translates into CASSPRKAGDYGYTF.

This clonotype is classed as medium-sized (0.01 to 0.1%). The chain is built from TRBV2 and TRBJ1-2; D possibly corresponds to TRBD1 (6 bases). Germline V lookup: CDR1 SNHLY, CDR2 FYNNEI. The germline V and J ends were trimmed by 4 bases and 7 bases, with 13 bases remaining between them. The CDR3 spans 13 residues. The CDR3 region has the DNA TGTGCCAGCAGTGCCACAGGGTCCTTTGGCTACACCTTC. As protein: CASSATGSFGYTF.

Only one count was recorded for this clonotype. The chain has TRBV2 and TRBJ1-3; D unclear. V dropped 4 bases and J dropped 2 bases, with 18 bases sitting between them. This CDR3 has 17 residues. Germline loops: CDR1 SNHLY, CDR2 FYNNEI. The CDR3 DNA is TGTGCCAGCAGTGTAGCTACCTTACGGGGAACTGGAAACACCATATATTTT. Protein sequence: CASSVATLRGTGNTIYF.

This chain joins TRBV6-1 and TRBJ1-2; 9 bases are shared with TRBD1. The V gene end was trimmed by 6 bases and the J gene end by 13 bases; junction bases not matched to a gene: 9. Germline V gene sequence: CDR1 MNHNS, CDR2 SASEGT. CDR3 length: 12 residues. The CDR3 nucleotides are TGTGCCAGCAGGGCGGGACAGGGCGTTCCCACCTTC. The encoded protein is CASRAGQGVPTF.

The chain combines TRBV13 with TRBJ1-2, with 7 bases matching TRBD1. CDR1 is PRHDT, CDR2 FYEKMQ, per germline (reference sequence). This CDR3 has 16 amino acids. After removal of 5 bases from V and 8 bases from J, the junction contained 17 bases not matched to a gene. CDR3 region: CASSPPGQAFVQGYTF. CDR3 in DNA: TGTGCCAGCAGCCCACCTGGACAGGCTTTCGTCCAGGGCTACACCTTC.

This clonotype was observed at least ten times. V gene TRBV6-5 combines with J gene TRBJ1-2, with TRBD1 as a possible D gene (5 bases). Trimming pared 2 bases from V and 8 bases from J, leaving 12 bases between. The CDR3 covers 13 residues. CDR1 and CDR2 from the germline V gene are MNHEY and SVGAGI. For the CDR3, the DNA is TGTGCCAGCAGTTACGGCCAGGGAGGCGGCTACACCTTC. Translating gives CASSYGQGGGYTF.

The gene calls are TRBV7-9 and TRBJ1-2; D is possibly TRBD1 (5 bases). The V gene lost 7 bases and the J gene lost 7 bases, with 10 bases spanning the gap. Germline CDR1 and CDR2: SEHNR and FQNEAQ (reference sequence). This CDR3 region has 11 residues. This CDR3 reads CASKSGFGYTF. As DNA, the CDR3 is TGTGCCAGCAAGTCAGGGTTTGGCTACACCTTC.

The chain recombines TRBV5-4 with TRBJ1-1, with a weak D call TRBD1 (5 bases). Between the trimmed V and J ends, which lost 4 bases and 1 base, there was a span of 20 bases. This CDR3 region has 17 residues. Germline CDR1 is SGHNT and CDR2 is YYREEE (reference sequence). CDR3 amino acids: CASSKPAGGYSNTEAFF. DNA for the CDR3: TGTGCCAGCAGCAAACCTGCCGGGGGTTATTCGAACACTGAAGCTTTCTTT.

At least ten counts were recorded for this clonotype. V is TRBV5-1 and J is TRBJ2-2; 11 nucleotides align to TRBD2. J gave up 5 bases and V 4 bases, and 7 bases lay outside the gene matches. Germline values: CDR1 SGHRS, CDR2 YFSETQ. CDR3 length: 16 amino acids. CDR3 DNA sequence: TGCGCCAGCAGCCAACTAGCGGGGGCCTCGACCGGGGAGCTGTTTTTT. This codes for CASSQLAGASTGELFF.

The CDR3 here is CASSFAAGNTIYF. CDR3 coding DNA: TGCGCCAGCAGCTTCGCGGCCGGAAACACCATATATTTT. The chain links TRBV5-1 to TRBJ1-3; D is uncertain. Per the germline V gene, CDR1 is SGHRS and CDR2 is YFSETQ. There are 13 residues in the CDR3. V lost 2 bases and J 4 bases, leaving 7 bases between the germline ends.

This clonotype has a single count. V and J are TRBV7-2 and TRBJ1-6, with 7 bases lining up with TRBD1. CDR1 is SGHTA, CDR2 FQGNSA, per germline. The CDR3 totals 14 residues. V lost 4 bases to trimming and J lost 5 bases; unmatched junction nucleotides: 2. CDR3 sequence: CASSSGQNNSPLHF. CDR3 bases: TGTGCCAGCAGCTCGGGACAGAATAATTCACCCCTCCACTTT.

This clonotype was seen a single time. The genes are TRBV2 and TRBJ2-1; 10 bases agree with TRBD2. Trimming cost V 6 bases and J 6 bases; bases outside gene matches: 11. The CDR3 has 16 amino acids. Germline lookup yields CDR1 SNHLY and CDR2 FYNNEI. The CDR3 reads CASSLRAGGNVNEQFF. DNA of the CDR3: TGTGCCAGCAGCCTTCGAGCGGGGGGGAACGTCAATGAGCAGTTCTTC.

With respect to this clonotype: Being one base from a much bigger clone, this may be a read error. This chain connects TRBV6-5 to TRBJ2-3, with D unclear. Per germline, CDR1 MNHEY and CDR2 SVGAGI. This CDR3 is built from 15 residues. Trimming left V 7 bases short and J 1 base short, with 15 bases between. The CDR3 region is CASKRRGQGTDTQYF. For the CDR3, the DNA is TGTGCCAGCAAGCGTCGTGGCCAAGGCACAGATACGCAGTATTTT.

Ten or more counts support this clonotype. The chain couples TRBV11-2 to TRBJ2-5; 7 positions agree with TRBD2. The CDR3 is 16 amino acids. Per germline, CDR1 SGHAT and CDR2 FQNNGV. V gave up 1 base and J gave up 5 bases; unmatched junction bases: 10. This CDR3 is CASSLGGTTPGETQYF. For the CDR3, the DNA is TGTGCCAGCAGCTTAGGGGGGACTACCCCGGGGGAGACCCAGTACTTC.

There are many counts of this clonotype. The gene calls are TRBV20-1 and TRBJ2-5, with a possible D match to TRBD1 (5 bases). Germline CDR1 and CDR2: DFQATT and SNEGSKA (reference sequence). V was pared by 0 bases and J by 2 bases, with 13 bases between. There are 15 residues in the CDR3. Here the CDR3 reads CSARDQGSGQETQYF. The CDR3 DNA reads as TGCAGTGCTAGAGATCAGGGCAGTGGACAAGAGACCCAGTACTTC.